The entry below describes one T cell receptor beta chain. Its antigen has not been determined. No quality values exist for individual bases; no much larger clone is one base distant. The method behind the library was the immunoSEQ multiplex PCR assay. The multiplex PCR relied on a mix of 60 forward primers for TCR Vbeta segments and 13 reverse primers for TCR Jbeta segments. The CDR3 region of rearranged TCR beta genes was amplified from genomic DNA with a multiplex PCR assay. The amplified TCR beta libraries were sequenced on the Illumina HiSeq System as 87-base-pair reads. In the paper's pipeline: A later analysis counted approximately 84 million unique TCR beta chains across the 550 to 800 repertoires, and some 11 million of these chains were shared by at least two donors. To remove PCR and sequencing errors, raw reads were error-corrected and collapsed into unique sequences using a nearest-neighbor algorithm that merged closely related sequences. Alignment of CDR3 sequences to IMGT reference sequences was used to assign V, D and J gene segments. For a sequence to be retained, at least a six-nucleotide match to both a V gene segment and a J gene segment was required. Rearrangements were called productive when the CDR3 lacked stop codons and stayed in frame with V and J; all others were non-productive. CDR3 was defined according to IMGT convention as the region running from the second conserved V-encoded cysteine to the conserved J-encoded phenylalanine. The earlier analysis of some 600 of the donors excluded sequences that lacked an unambiguous match to a single V gene segment. An earlier analysis of about 600 of the donors called V segments functional above 56.7% productive rearrangements and segregating when the between-donor standard deviation exceeded 5%. A statistical classification framework was built for diagnosing cytomegalovirus status from the catalog of TCR beta chain sequences. V and J gene assignment, in a later analysis, came from comparing TCR nucleotide sequences with IMGT/GENE-DB human TR gene sequences. In a later analysis, CDR3 sequences and most-parsimonious VDJ recombination scenarios were assigned using the TCRdist pipeline. In a later analysis, each TCR beta chain was defined by its CDR3 amino acid sequence together with its V-gene family, and reads without a unique V-gene family were excluded. To address suspected cross-contamination and a sequencing artifact, a later analysis removed roughly 640 highly shared, low-generation-probability nucleotide sequences. For each public chain, a later analysis derived a clonal expansion index from normalized ranks of inferred template counts within each repertoire. In a later analysis, generation probabilities were computed with a VDJ recombination model fitted to out-of-frame rearrangements, and the resulting probabilities were checked against IGoR. A later analysis scored TCR-TCR, TCR-HLA and TCR-CMV co-occurrence with hypergeometric tests, applying a repertoire-size bias correction to TCR pairs. To estimate false discovery rates, a later analysis permuted the HLA or CMV assignments 20 times. In a later analysis, co-occurring TCRs were grouped using DBSCAN, with TCRdist sequence similarity added in when clustering inside HLA-allele-positive subsets. Co-occurrence clustering excluded repertoires with fewer than 30,000 or more than 120,000 public chains, plus five with anomalous nucleotide sharing. TCRdb took this table from immuneACCESS and kept in-frame rearrangements with V and J called. Such tables lack part of the clones; where checked against another copy, unresolved V genes explain under half of the gap, and the rest is unexplained. V, J and clone size are taken as reported in that table, and D and trimming were inferred from the DNA itself. The sample data list 110,000 to 150,000 clones, and around 72% of these were observed just once. Of the sample, 2.1% falls within the top ten clones.

Trimming at the junction amounts to 8 bases on V and 2 bases on J, and the germline ends lie 17 bases apart. The CDR1 and CDR2 encoded by the germline V gene are MNHEY and SVGAGI. Spanning cysteine to phenylalanine, the CDR3 consists of 15 amino acids. Only CDR3 DNA is held: 45 bases, read in frame from base 1. The cohort comprised 550 to 700 healthy bone marrow donors. At the time of sampling, every cohort member was nominally healthy, though immune exposures that went unrecorded were likely present. The donor tested CMV seronegative, placing the donor among the 350 or so seronegative members of the cohort. A peripheral blood sample was provided by each donor, and peripheral blood mononuclear cells were used for TCR beta sequencing. Genomic DNA extraction from the blood cell samples was performed with the Qiagen DNeasy Blood Extraction Kit. This entry belongs to a study of cytomegalovirus exposure and HLA in healthy donors (dated by TCRdb to about 2017). Study-level background: An earlier analysis of roughly 500 of the donors reported more than 250 Gb of sequence data and more than 90 million unique TCR beta sequences from about 200 million T cells. Rather than drawing on any new phenotypic data, the later analysis identified candidate immune exposures from TCR beta sequences and the way those sequences occurred across donors. All discovery cohort repertoires had been generated on a single sequencing platform. Donor age, sex, ethnicity and CMV serostatus were compiled together with the repertoire data. On average, roughly 200,000 unique TCR beta nucleotide sequences were sequenced per donor among 398 genotyped donors of the cohort, with approximately 18% of those sequences being non-productive. The T cell repertoires of under 750 subjects were profiled by immunosequencing and related to cytomegalovirus serostatus. To predict cytomegalovirus infection status, the study combined high-throughput TCR immunosequencing, statistical association of individual TCRs with disease status, and machine learning. The number of donors typed differed by locus, with roughly 629-640 for A, B, C, DRB1 and DQB1, more than 500 for DQA1, 600 to 610 for DPA1, and roughly 450 for DPB1. A separate validation cohort of about 110 different subjects was used in addition to the 666-subject first cohort. In an earlier analysis of 550 to 700 of the donors, high-throughput TCR beta sequencing was used to judge whether each TCR beta V gene segment behaved as functional or pseudogenic. To study patterns of TCR occurrence, a later analysis re-analyzed previously published TCR beta repertoires from several hundred donors and added high-resolution HLA genotyping. Roughly 300 gigabases of sequencing data and around 80 million unique TCR sequences made up an early release that covered approximately 700 HLA-typed donors. In a later genetic analysis, genome-wide SNP genotypes for about three fifths of the roughly 670 donors were used, and that subset was treated as a discovery cohort. Both class I and class II loci were covered by HLA typing, at four-digit resolution. Several DR-DQ haplotypes were handled as single units for association and clustering, since linkage in the cohort was strong. Of the roughly 400 genotyped donors, 65% to 90% were placed in the genetic ancestry cluster associated with self-reported Caucasian donors. The study was designed to test whether signatures of past pathogen exposure could be identified by cataloging public T cell receptors.

Study-level results and caveats: Most TCR sequences were seen in very few donors, while some public TCRs were found in many individuals. The study gave a list of 150 to 200 TCR beta chains associated with cytomegalovirus. The classifier was reported to diagnose cytomegalovirus status with high specificity and sensitivity in both the original cohort and the validation cohort. A later analysis found that most CMV-associated TCR beta chains appeared HLA-restricted, with HLA associations seemingly driven largely by CMV exposure. The earlier analysis of 587 of the donors excluded over 15 rarely observed V segments, including chromosome 9 orphons, because counts were too low. In a later analysis, several top co-occurrence clusters were reported to appear linked to parvovirus B19, influenza, CMV and Epstein-Barr virus. HLA typing was unavailable for some donors at each locus, so association tests used only the typed subset. The only immune exposure information available for the cohort was CMV serostatus. Only TCR beta chains were sequenced in this cohort, and the absence of alpha or paired-chain data limited detectable features. V-gene and J-gene trimming of TCR beta chains was associated with a missense DCLRE1C variant in a later genetic analysis, and the association was replicated in an independent cohort. The sequencing pipeline was judged likely to have produced a cluster of highly shared sequence variants as a technical artifact. In vitro tests confirmed that a few of the cytomegalovirus-associated TCR beta chains recognize cytomegalovirus antigens. In a later genetic analysis, fewer N-insertions in productive TCRs were reported among donors in an Asian-associated ancestry cluster than the 666-donor mean. At a false discovery rate of 0.05, a later analysis linked some 17,000 TCR beta sequences to specific HLA alleles. A further reported finding was that TCR beta sequences accurately predicted the HLA-A and HLA-B alleles for most subjects in the first cohort. According to the authors, the approach could potentially be generalized to other disease states and immunological phenotypes. The presence/absence analyses assumed that sequencing depth was roughly uniform across donors, and that assumption may not be true. A later analysis found that TCR association rates varied across HLA loci, with DRB1 alleles showing the most associated TCRs and HLA-C alleles the fewest. Some IMGT-functional V segments, including TRBV6-2 and TRBV6-3, could not be told apart with the 87-base-pair reads, so those segments were excluded. An earlier analysis of approximately 540 of the donors showed that most TCR beta V segments appeared in productive rearrangements either about 87% or about 30% of the time, which broadly matched IMGT annotations. A later analysis found that HLA-associated TCR beta chains were more clonally expanded and had lower generation probabilities than equally common non-associated chains. When HLA alleles, especially DR and DQ, strongly co-occurred, TCR associations were difficult to assign to individual alleles. Correlated functional status among segregating V segments might reflect linkage disequilibrium, but an unknown experimental factor could not be ruled out.

The V and J segments used are TRBV6-5 and TRBJ2-3; no D gene can be assigned with confidence. The clonotype comes from a man between 40 and 49 years old in good health and CMV-seronegative. Sequenced input: PBMCs. CDR3 region: CASSLSRPPTDTQYF. The nucleotide sequence reads as follows: TGTGCCAGCTCCCTTTCCAGGCCACCCACAGATACGCAGTATTTT.